What follows are 21 T cell receptor beta chains derived from one specimen sequenced in a study of beta chain features in type 1 diabetes. Investigators reverse transcribed all isolated RNA, so they sequenced expressed TCRB transcripts. The assay was immunoSEQ multiplex PCR, and TCRdb's table has in-frame clones only and misses some. The sample shows hundreds of thousands of clones, 17% of them seen only once. Sequenced input: naive CD4+ T cells from blood. Source of these receptors: a woman aged 18-30 years in good health.

The genes are TRBV7-2 and TRBJ2-3; D possibly corresponds to TRBD2 (5 bases). The CDR3 runs 17 residues. Per germline, CDR1 SGHTA and CDR2 FQGNSA. V was pared by 2 bases and J by 4 bases, with 19 bases between. The CDR3 region has the DNA TGTGCCAGCAGCTTATTCCCCGCTAGCTATGGGGCAGATACGCAGTATTTT. Encoded protein: CASSLFPASYGADTQYF.

This clone turned up a few times. CDR3 residues: CASSENGGYEQYF. CDR3 in DNA: TGTGCCAGCAGTGAAAACGGGGGCTACGAGCAGTACTTC. J is TRBJ2-7 and V is TRBV25-1, with D possibly TRBD2 on 6 matching bases. The CDR3 runs 13 residues. Germline V gives CDR1 MGHDK, CDR2 SYGVNS. Trimming took 2 bases from V and 3 from J, leaving 8 bases between them.

This rearrangement joins TRBV28 to TRBJ2-5, with D perhaps given as TRBD1 or TRBD2 (5 bases each). The germline CDR1 and CDR2 sequences are MDHEN and SYDVKM. CDR3 length: 14 amino acids. The V end was cut by 8 bases, the J end by 0 bases, with 13 bases between. CDR3 coding DNA: TGTGCCAGCTTGAGGCCGGGACACCAAGAGACCCAGTACTTC. Protein sequence: CASLRPGHQETQYF.

The chain joins TRBV5-1 to TRBJ2-7, with 11 bases fitting TRBD2. Germline trimming cut 4 bases from V and 2 bases from J; bases unmatched to any gene: 8. Germline V gives CDR1 SGHRS, CDR2 YFSETQ. This CDR3 region has 16 residues. Here the CDR3 reads CASSPGTSGTTYEQYF. CDR3 in DNA: TGCGCCAGCAGCCCGGGGACTAGCGGTACCACCTACGAGCAGTACTTC.

The chain links TRBV4-3 to TRBJ2-5; D may be TRBD2 (6 bases). This CDR3 region has 13 residues. Germline CDR1 LGHNA, CDR2 YSLEER. Trimming stripped 6 bases from V and 1 base from J, with 9 bases between. CDR3 in amino acids: CASSRSGQETQYF. The CDR3 DNA sequence: TGCGCCAGCAGTCGTAGCGGCCAAGAGACCCAGTACTTC.

The chain joins TRBV2 to TRBJ2-4; D possibly corresponds to TRBD2 (6 bases). Trimming removed 5 bases at V and 5 bases at J, with 16 bases between. Germline CDR1 reads SNHLY; CDR2 reads FYNNEI. The CDR3 runs to 15 residues. The DNA for the CDR3 is TGTGCCAGCAGTCCAACCGGGACTCCGCAAAACATTCAGTACTTC. As protein: CASSPTGTPQNIQYF.

As regards this clone: The same CDR3 arises from other DNA sequences in this sample as well. This rearrangement joins TRBV28 to TRBJ2-7; D is undetermined. The CDR3 contains 13 residues. The germline V gene encodes CDR1 MDHEN and CDR2 SYDVKM. Trimming removed 5 bases from V and 1 base from J, with 9 bases in between. The CDR3 loop is CASSLPGSYEQYF. For the CDR3, the DNA is TGTGCCAGCAGTCTCCCGGGTTCCTACGAGCAGTACTTC.

The rearrangement links TRBV2 to TRBJ2-3, with TRBD2 as a possible D gene (5 bases). The V gene's germline CDR1 is SNHLY and CDR2 FYNNEI. This CDR3 region has 15 residues. V lost 6 bases, J lost 1 base, and 14 bases lay in between. The CDR3 nucleotides are TGTGCCAGCAGAGGACTCCTATACCGCACAGATACGCAGTATTTT. Translation: CASRGLLYRTDTQYF.

This clone was seen a few times. The chain uses TRBV4-3 and TRBJ1-1, with 7 bases identical to TRBD1. CDR1 is LGHNA and CDR2 is YSLEER in the germline V gene. V lost 4 bases, J lost 1 base, and 9 bases stayed unmatched. CDR3 length equals 16 residues. CDR3 in amino acids: CASSRGPGTANTEAFF. Here the CDR3 DNA reads TGCGCCAGCAGCCGAGGCCCCGGGACAGCGAACACTGAAGCTTTCTTT.

This clone was detected a few times. V and J are TRBV7-2 and TRBJ2-7; D unresolved. Trimming took off 1 base at V and 4 bases at J, with 14 bases between the two ends. Germline-derived CDR1 and CDR2 are SGHTA and FQGNSA. The CDR3 sequence is 15 residues long. DNA of the CDR3: TGTGCCAGCAGCTTAGGACCCCCGGCCCTATACGAGCAGTACTTC. This gives the protein CASSLGPPALYEQYF.

This clone has ten or more counts. The chain links TRBV15 to TRBJ2-4; maybe TRBD2 (6 bases). This CDR3 spans 15 amino acids. Deletions cut 0 bases from V and 9 bases from J, with 15 bases between. Per germline, CDR1 LNHNV and CDR2 YYDKDF (reference sequence). The CDR3 is CATSRDYVQGGIQYF. CDR3 DNA sequence: TGTGCCACCAGCAGAGATTACGTTCAGGGAGGCATTCAGTACTTC.

V gene TRBV5-6 combines with J gene TRBJ1-2, with 9 bases fitting TRBD1. This CDR3 spans 13 amino acids. Germline-derived CDR1 and CDR2 are SGHDT and YYEEEE. V lost 0 bases, J lost 7 bases, and 1 base stayed unmatched. This chain's CDR3 is CASSLEDRGGYTF. DNA for the CDR3: TGTGCCAGCAGCTTGGAGGACAGGGGTGGCTACACCTTC.

This clone was observed a few times. The chain uses TRBV14 and TRBJ2-1, with a tentative D call TRBD2 (5 bases). CDR3 length: 16 residues. Germline CDR1 reads SGHDN; CDR2 reads FVKESK. Trimming took off 1 base at V and 9 bases at J, with 19 bases between the two ends. The CDR3: CASSQAGNSRFSEQFF. As DNA, the CDR3 is TGTGCCAGCAGCCAAGCCGGGAACAGCCGTTTTAGTGAGCAGTTCTTC.

This clone has ten or more counts. The V call is TRBV23-1, the J call TRBJ1-3; no clear D gene. TRBV23-1 is designated an ORF whose function remains uncertain. This CDR3 has 16 amino acids. V lost 0 bases, J lost 0 bases, and 9 bases lay in between. In DNA form, the CDR3 reads TGCGCCAGCAGTCAATCAGAAGATTACTCTGGAAACACCATATATTTT. Translating gives CASSQSEDYSGNTIYF.

The rearrangement joins TRBV29-1 to TRBJ2-1; 8 bases align to TRBD2. This CDR3 region has 13 residues. V shed 6 bases, J shed 7 bases, and the junction held 8 bases outside the gene matches. CDR1 is SQVTM, CDR2 ANQGSEA, per germline. The CDR3 reads CSVPGTSNNEQFF. The CDR3 bases are TGCAGCGTCCCGGGGACTAGTAATAATGAGCAGTTCTTC.

This chain links TRBV14 with TRBJ2-7, with 7 bases fitting TRBD2. The assigned J gene may be wrong: the sequence end matches TRBJ2-5 better. The CDR3 consists of 14 residues. Germline V gene sequence: CDR1 SGHDN, CDR2 FVKESK. For the CDR3, the DNA is TGTGCCAGCTCCCCCCATCTGACGGGAGGGACCCAGTACTTC. It translates to CASSPHLTGGTQYF.

This clone was counted between two and nine times. This chain joins TRBV28 and TRBJ2-7, with a possible D match to TRBD2 (5 bases). CDR1 MDHEN and CDR2 SYDVKM come from the germline V gene. V was pared by 6 bases and J by 6 bases, with 15 bases between. There are 13 residues in the CDR3. CDR3 region: CASSQPAGLEQYF. CDR3 nucleotide sequence: TGTGCCAGCAGCCAACCGGCGGGCCTCGAGCAGTACTTC. Drawing the rest from reference TRBV28 and TRBJ2-7, the complete variable domain is DVKVTQSSRYLVKRTGEKVFLECVQDMDHENMFWYRQDPGLGLRLIYFSYDVKMKEKGDIPEGYSVSREKKERFSLILESASTNQTSMYLCASSQPAGLEQYFGPGTRLTVT.

This clone turned up a few times. The chain uses TRBV28 and TRBJ1-5; no clear D gene. The CDR3 loop spans 13 amino acids. V dropped 4 bases and J dropped 0 bases, with 4 bases sitting between them. The germline V gene has CDR1 MDHEN and CDR2 SYDVKM. The CDR3 DNA reads as TGTGCCAGCAGTTGGCTTAGCAATCAGCCCCAGCATTTT. Protein sequence: CASSWLSNQPQHF.

The V call is TRBV4-3, the J call TRBJ2-3, with TRBD2 identical over 7 bases. The germline V gene has CDR1 LGHNA and CDR2 YSLEER. The CDR3 covers 15 residues. Trimming took 5 bases from V and 5 from J; bases not matched to a gene: 10. CDR3 in amino acids: CASSILASGIDTQYF. CDR3 nucleotide sequence: TGCGCCAGCAGCATACTTGCCAGCGGGATAGATACGCAGTATTTT.

The chain couples TRBV27 to TRBJ2-5; D is ambiguous. Germline loops: CDR1 MNHEY, CDR2 SMNVEV (reference sequence). Between the trimmed V and J ends, which lost 2 bases and 2 bases, there was a span of 6 bases. The CDR3 sequence is 13 residues long. In DNA, the CDR3 is TGTGCCAGCAGTTTACAAATACAAGAGACCCAGTACTTC. This sequence encodes CASSLQIQETQYF.

This clone came up a few times. V gene TRBV19 combines with J gene TRBJ2-2, with 7 bases lining up with TRBD1. CDR1 LNHDA and CDR2 SQIVND come from the germline V gene (reference sequence). The V and J ends lost 9 bases and 3 bases, in that order; junction bases with no gene match: 16. CDR3 length: 17 residues. The CDR3 loop reads CASTRHGQGVDTGELFF. The DNA of the CDR3 is TGTGCCAGCACCCGCCACGGGCAGGGGGTGGACACCGGGGAGCTGTTTTTT.